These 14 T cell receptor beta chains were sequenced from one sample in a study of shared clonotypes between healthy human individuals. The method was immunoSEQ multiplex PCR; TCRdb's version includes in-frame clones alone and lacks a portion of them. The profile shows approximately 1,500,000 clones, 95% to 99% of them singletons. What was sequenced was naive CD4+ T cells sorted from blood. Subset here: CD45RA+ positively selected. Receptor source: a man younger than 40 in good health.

CDR3 coding DNA: TGTGCCAGTAGTATGCGGCTTGGAAACACCATATATTTT. Its translation is CASSMRLGNTIYF. This sequence joins TRBV19 and TRBJ1-3; D remains ambiguous. Germline lookup yields CDR1 LNHDA and CDR2 SQIVND (reference sequence). CDR3 length equals 13 residues. With 3 bases removed from V and 3 bases from J, the gap between germline ends came to 6 bases.

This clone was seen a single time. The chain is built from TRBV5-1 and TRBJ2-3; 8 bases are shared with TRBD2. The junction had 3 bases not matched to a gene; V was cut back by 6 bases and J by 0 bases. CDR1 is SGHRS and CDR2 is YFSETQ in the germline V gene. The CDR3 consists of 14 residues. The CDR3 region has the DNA TGCGCCAGCAACCGCGGGGGGAGCACAGATACGCAGTATTTT. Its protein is CASNRGGSTDTQYF.

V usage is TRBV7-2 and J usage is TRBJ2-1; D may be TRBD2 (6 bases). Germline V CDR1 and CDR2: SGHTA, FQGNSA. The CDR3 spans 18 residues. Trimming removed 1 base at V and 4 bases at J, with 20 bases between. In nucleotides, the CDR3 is TGTGCCAGCAGCTTAGTGAGGGATGGGGGACTGGTTTACAATGAGCAGTTCTTC. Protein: CASSLVRDGGLVYNEQFF.

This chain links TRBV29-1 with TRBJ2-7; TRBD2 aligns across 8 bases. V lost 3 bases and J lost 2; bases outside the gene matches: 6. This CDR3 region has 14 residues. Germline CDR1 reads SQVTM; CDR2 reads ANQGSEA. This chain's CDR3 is CSVDGGRNPYEQYF. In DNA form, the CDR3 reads TGCAGCGTTGACGGCGGGAGGAACCCCTACGAGCAGTACTTC.

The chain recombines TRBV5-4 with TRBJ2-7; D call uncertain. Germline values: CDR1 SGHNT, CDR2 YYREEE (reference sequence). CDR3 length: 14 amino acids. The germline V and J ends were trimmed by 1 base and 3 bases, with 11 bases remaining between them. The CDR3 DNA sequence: TGTGCCAGCAGCTTGCAAGGGATCGGCTACGAGCAGTACTTC. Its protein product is CASSLQGIGYEQYF.

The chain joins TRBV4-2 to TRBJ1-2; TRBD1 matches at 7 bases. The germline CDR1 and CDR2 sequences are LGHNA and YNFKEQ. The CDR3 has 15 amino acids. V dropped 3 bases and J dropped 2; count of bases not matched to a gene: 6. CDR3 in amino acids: CASSHSRTGNYGYTF. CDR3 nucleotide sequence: TGTGCCAGCAGCCATAGTAGGACAGGAAACTATGGCTACACCTTC.

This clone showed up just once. CDR3 nucleotide sequence: TGTGCCATCGCGGGTGGTCGAGGTGATGGCTACACCTTC. Amino acid sequence: CAIAGGRGDGYTF. V and J are TRBV10-3 and TRBJ1-2; no clear D gene. Per the germline V gene, CDR1 is ENHRY and CDR2 is SYGVKD. V was pared by 8 bases and J by 6 bases, with 16 bases between. The CDR3 sequence is 13 residues long.

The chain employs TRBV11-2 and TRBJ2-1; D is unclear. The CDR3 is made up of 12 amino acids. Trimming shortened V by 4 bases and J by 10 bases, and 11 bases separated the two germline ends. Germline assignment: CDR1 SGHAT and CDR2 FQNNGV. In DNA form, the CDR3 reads TGTGCCAGCAGCTCGCCCCTTTGGGAGCAGTTCTTC. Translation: CASSSPLWEQFF.

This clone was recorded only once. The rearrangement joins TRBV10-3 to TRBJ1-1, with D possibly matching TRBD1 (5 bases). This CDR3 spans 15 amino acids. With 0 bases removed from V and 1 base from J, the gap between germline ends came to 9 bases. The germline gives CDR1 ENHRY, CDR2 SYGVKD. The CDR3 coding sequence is TGTGCCATCAGTGAGTCCCTTGGGGCGAACACTGAAGCTTTCTTT. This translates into CAISESLGANTEAFF.

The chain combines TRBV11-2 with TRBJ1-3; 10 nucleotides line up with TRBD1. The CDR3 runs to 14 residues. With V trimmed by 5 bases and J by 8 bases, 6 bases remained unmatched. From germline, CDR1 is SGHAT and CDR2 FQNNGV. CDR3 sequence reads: CASSPRGTGDTIYF. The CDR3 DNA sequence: TGTGCCAGCAGCCCTCGAGGGACAGGGGACACCATATATTTT. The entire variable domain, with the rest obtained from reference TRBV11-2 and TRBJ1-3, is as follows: EAGVAQSPRYKIIEKRQSVAFWCNPISGHATLYWYQQILGQGPKLLIQFQNNGVVDDSQLPKDRFSAERLKGVDSTLKIQPAKLEDSAVYLCASSPRGTGDTIYFGEGSWLTVV.

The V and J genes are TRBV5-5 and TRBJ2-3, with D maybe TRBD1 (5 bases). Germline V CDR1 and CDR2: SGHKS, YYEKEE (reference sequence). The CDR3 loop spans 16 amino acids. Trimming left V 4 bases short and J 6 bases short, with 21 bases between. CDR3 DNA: TGTGCCAGCAGCCAACCGGTGGGGCTAGAATGGGATACGCAGTATTTT. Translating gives CASSQPVGLEWDTQYF.

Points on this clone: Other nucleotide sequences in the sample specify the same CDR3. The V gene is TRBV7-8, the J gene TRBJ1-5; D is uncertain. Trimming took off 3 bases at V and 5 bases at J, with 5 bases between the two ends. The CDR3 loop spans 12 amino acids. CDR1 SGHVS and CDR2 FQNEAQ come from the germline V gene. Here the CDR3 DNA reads TGTGCCAGCAGCTTTGGTGATCAGCCCCAGCATTTT. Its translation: CASSFGDQPQHF. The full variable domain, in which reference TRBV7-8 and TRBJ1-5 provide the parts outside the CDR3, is GAGVSQSPRYKVAKRGQDVALRCDPISGHVSLFWYQQALGQGPEFLTYFQNEAQLDKSGLPSDRFFAERPEGSVSTLKIQRTQQEDSAVYLCASSFGDQPQHFGDGTRLSIL.

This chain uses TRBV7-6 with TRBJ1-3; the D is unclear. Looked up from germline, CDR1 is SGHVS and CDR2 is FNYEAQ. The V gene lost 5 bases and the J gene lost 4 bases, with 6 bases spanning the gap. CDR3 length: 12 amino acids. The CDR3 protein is CASSQPGNTIYF. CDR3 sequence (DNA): TGTGCCAGCAGCCAGCCCGGAAACACCATATATTTT.

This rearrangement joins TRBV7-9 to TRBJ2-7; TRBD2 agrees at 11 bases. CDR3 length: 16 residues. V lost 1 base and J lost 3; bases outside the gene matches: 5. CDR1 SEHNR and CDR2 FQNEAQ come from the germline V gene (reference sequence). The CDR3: CASSLDRLAGLYEQYF. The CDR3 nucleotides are TGTGCCAGCAGCTTAGACCGACTAGCGGGGCTCTACGAGCAGTACTTC. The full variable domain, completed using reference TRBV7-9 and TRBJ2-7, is DTGVSQNPRHKITKRGQNVTFRCDPISEHNRLYWYRQTLGQGPEFLTYFQNEAQLEKSRLLSDRFSAERPKGSFSTLEIQRTEQGDSAMYLCASSLDRLAGLYEQYFGPGTRLTVT.